The 13 T cell receptor beta chains in this list originate from one sample, sequenced in a study of T cells in localized non-small cell lung cancer. The data were produced by immunoSEQ multiplex PCR, yet TCRdb's version contains in-frame clones alone and is incomplete. The sample holds approximately 28,000 clones, 88% seen once. Sequencing used peripheral blood mononuclear cells, obtained before any cancer treatment. These receptor sequences come from a woman aged 40-69 years with stage III lung adenocarcinoma.

The V call is TRBV4-3, the J call TRBJ2-5; 9 nucleotides match TRBD2. CDR3 size: 15 residues. V shed 2 bases, J shed 5 bases, and the junction held 6 bases outside the gene matches. From germline, CDR1 is LGHNA and CDR2 YSLEER. CDR3 in amino acids: CASSQNVAGDETQYF. DNA for the CDR3: TGCGCCAGCAGCCAAAATGTAGCGGGGGATGAGACCCAGTACTTC.

V and J are TRBV15 and TRBJ1-2; D might be TRBD1 (5 bases). Trimming stripped 0 bases from V and 7 bases from J, with 15 bases between. Germline loops: CDR1 LNHNV, CDR2 YYDKDF (reference sequence). This CDR3 contains 15 residues. The CDR3 DNA is TGTGCCACCAGCAGAGATCCCGGGGGACTCGGTGGCTACACCTTC. Encoded protein: CATSRDPGGLGGYTF.

This clone was detected only a few times. This chain links TRBV9 with TRBJ1-2; no definite D call. The CDR3 runs 10 residues. The V end lost 4 bases, the J end lost 6 bases, and 4 bases lay between the germline ends. Per the germline V gene, CDR1 is SGDLS and CDR2 is YYNGEE. The CDR3 DNA follows: TGTGCCAGCAGCTCTAATGGCTACACCTTC. It yields the protein CASSSNGYTF.

The CDR3 DNA follows: TGTGCCTGGACCCCCTCAGGCATTAATTCACCCCTCCACTTT. Translating gives CAWTPSGINSPLHF. The J gene is TRBJ1-6, the V gene TRBV30; D is uncertain. Trimming took 4 bases from V and 6 from J, leaving 13 bases between them. The germline gives CDR1 GTSNPN, CDR2 SVGIG (reference sequence). The CDR3 totals 14 residues.

V gene TRBV6-6 combines with J gene TRBJ2-1; no clear D. Germline assignment: CDR1 MNHNY and CDR2 SVGAGI (reference sequence). V was clipped by 2 bases and J by 2 bases, with 4 bases between them. This CDR3 region has 13 residues. CDR3 DNA: TGTGCCAGCAGTTACGAGGCCTACAATGAGCAGTTCTTC. Translating gives CASSYEAYNEQFF.

This CDR3 is CASSDSNSPLHF. The CDR3 DNA reads as TGTGCCAGCAGCGACAGTAATTCACCCCTCCACTTT. J is TRBJ1-6 and V is TRBV28, with D maybe TRBD1 (5 bases). The V end lost 6 bases, the J end lost 6 bases, and 6 bases lay between the germline ends. The CDR3 totals 12 residues. Germline V gene sequence: CDR1 MDHEN, CDR2 SYDVKM.

This chain links TRBV9 with TRBJ2-3, with D possibly being TRBD1 or TRBD2 (6 bases each). CDR3 size: 14 residues. Deletions cut 0 bases from V and 13 bases from J, with 18 bases between. The germline gives CDR1 SGDLS, CDR2 YYNGEE. CDR3 nucleotides: TGTGCCAGCAGCGTAGGGGTGAGGGGGGCCCCCGAGTATTTT. Amino acid sequence: CASSVGVRGAPEYF.

The chain joins TRBV9 to TRBJ2-5, with 9 bases lining up with TRBD1. CDR3 length equals 13 residues. Germline V gene lookup returns CDR1 SGDLS and CDR2 YYNGEE. V shed 4 bases, J shed 5 bases, and the junction held 3 bases outside the gene matches. The CDR3 DNA reads as TGTGCCAGCAGCACAACAGGGGGCGAGACCCAGTACTTC. Its translation is CASSTTGGETQYF.

The chain recombines TRBV18 with TRBJ2-1; either TRBD1 or TRBD2 may fit D (6 bases each). Trimming took 2 bases from V and 7 from J, leaving 15 bases between them. The CDR3 spans 15 residues. Germline V gene data show CDR1 as KGHSH and CDR2 as LQKENI. The CDR3 DNA reads TGTGCCAGCTCACCAGAGGGGGGAATGGGAAATGAGCAGTTCTTC. Translated, it gives CASSPEGGMGNEQFF. Full variable domain (remainder filled in from reference TRBV18 and TRBJ2-1): NAGVMQNPRHLVRRRGQEARLRCSPMKGHSHVYWYRQLPEEGLKFMVYLQKENIIDESGMPKERFSAEFPKEGPSILRIQQVVRGDSAAYFCASSPEGGMGNEQFFGPGTRLTVL.

The CDR3 DNA reads TGTGCCTGGACGGTAGGCTATGGCTACACCTTC. This encodes CAWTVGYGYTF. The rearrangement joins TRBV30 to TRBJ1-2, with D hard to call. CDR1 and CDR2 (germline): GTSNPN, SVGIG (reference sequence). The CDR3 contains 11 residues. Between the trimmed V and J ends, which lost 4 bases and 4 bases, there was a span of 7 bases.

Only one count was recorded for this clone. CDR3 DNA sequence: TGTGCCAGCAGCCCTACTTACGGGGAGCAGTACTTC. This gives the protein CASSPTYGEQYF. The chain links TRBV11-2 to TRBJ2-7; D is unresolved. Trimming took 5 bases from V and 7 from J, leaving 12 bases between them. The germline V gene has CDR1 SGHAT and CDR2 FQNNGV. The CDR3 runs to 12 residues.

The rearrangement uses TRBV11-2 and TRBJ2-1; D is unresolved. The V end lost 5 bases, the J end lost 7 bases, and 6 bases lay between the germline ends. The CDR3 loop spans 11 amino acids. CDR1 is SGHAT and CDR2 is FQNNGV in the germline V gene. The CDR3 region has the DNA TGTGCCAGCAGCCACCCTAATGAGCAGTTCTTC. Its protein product is CASSHPNEQFF. Full variable domain (rest looked up from reference TRBV11-2 and TRBJ2-1): EAGVAQSPRYKIIEKRQSVAFWCNPISGHATLYWYQQILGQGPKLLIQFQNNGVVDDSQLPKDRFSAERLKGVDSTLKIQPAKLEDSAVYLCASSHPNEQFFGPGTRLTVL.

The chain couples TRBV6-6 to TRBJ2-7, with unresolved D. CDR3 length: 13 amino acids. Trimming stripped 8 bases from V and 0 bases from J, with 11 bases between. Germline V gives CDR1 MNHNY, CDR2 SVGAGI (reference sequence). This chain's CDR3 is CASSVSVSYEQYF. CDR3 in DNA: TGTGCCAGCTCAGTGAGCGTCTCCTACGAGCAGTACTTC.